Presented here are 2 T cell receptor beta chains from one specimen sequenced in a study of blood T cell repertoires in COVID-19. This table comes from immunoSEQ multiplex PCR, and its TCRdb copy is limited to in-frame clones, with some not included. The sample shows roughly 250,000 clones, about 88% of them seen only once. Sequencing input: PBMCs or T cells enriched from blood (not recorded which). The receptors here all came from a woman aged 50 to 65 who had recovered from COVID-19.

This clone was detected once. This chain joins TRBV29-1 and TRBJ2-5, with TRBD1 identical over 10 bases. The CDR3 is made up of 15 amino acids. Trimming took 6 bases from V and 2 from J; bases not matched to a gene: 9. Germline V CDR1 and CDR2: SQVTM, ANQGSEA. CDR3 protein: CSVGGQGSIQETQYF. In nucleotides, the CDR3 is TGCAGCGTAGGGGGACAGGGGAGTATTCAAGAGACCCAGTACTTC.

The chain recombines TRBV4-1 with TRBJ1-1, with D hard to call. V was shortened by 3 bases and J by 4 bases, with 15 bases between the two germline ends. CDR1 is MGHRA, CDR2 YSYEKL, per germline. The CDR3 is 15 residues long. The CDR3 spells CASSHLTPRGTEAFF. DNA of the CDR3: TGCGCCAGCAGCCACCTCACACCCCGGGGCACTGAAGCTTTCTTT.